This passage covers 13 T cell receptor beta chains from one sample sequenced in a study of blood T cell repertoires in COVID-19. Assay used: immunoSEQ multiplex PCR; TCRdb lists only in-frame clones, some missing. The table lists approximately 250,000 clones, approximately 89% of them singletons, with approximately 9.7% in the top ten. The sample taken for sequencing was peripheral blood. The receptors originated from a man between 40 and 49 years old with active or convalescent COVID-19.

The chain recombines TRBV4-1 with TRBJ2-1; 10 bases line up with TRBD2. In germline, CDR1 is MGHRA, CDR2 YSYEKL. The CDR3 covers 16 residues. V was clipped by 0 bases and J by 8 bases; unmatched bases: 7. CDR3 nucleotides: TGCGCCAGCAGCCAAGAGCGGCTAGCGGGGGTATATGAGCAGTTCTTC. This codes for CASSQERLAGVYEQFF.

This rearrangement joins TRBV11-3 to TRBJ2-7, with TRBD1 identical over 10 bases. The CDR3 runs to 16 residues. V lost 5 bases to trimming and J lost 1 base; unmatched junction nucleotides: 8. From germline, CDR1 is SGHNT and CDR2 YENEEA. As DNA, the CDR3 is TGTGCCAGCAGCACCCGACAGGGGGCCTTTTCCTACGAGCAGTACTTC. Amino acids: CASSTRQGAFSYEQYF.

This chain uses TRBV27 with TRBJ1-2, with TRBD1 matching 7 bases. Germline lookup yields CDR1 MNHEY and CDR2 SMNVEV (reference sequence). The ends lost 6 bases at V and 1 base at J; junction bases unmatched: 14. The CDR3 spans 17 residues. This CDR3 is CASSAAPGTAYNYGYTF. The CDR3 nucleotides are TGTGCCAGCAGCGCCGCCCCCGGGACAGCTTATAACTATGGCTACACCTTC.

CDR3 nucleotides: TGTGCCAGCAGCCCCTTCGAGCGGGAGGGCCGCTACGAGCAGTACTTC. Encoded protein: CASSPFEREGRYEQYF. This chain uses TRBV7-9 with TRBJ2-7, with TRBD2 identical over 10 bases. Germline CDR1 and CDR2: SEHNR and FQNEAQ (reference sequence). V lost 5 bases and J lost 3; bases outside the gene matches: 10. This CDR3 comprises 16 residues.

The V call is TRBV2, the J call TRBJ1-2, with 8 bases aligning to TRBD1. Germline values: CDR1 SNHLY, CDR2 FYNNEI. Trimming at V came to 7 bases and at J to 3 bases, leaving 16 bases not matched to a gene. There are 17 residues in the CDR3. This CDR3 is CASNGQGAENADYGYTF. The CDR3 DNA reads as TGTGCCAGCAACGGGCAGGGGGCGGAAAATGCGGACTATGGCTACACCTTC.

The CDR3 loop reads CASSPTSGVADTQYF. DNA of the CDR3: TGTGCCAGCAGCCCAACTAGCGGTGTGGCAGATACGCAGTATTTT. The chain couples TRBV3-1 (or the pseudogene TRBV3-2) to TRBJ2-3; 8 bases match TRBD2. The junction had 7 bases not matched to a gene; V was cut back by 4 bases and J by 4 bases. Germline lookup yields CDR1 LGHDT and CDR2 YNNKEL (reference sequence). The CDR3 is 15 amino acids.

This CDR3 is CASSPPQGTSAYNEQFF. CDR3 bases: TGTGCCAGCAGCCCACCCCAGGGGACTAGCGCCTACAATGAGCAGTTCTTC. The chain is built from TRBV3-1 (or the pseudogene TRBV3-2) and TRBJ2-1; TRBD2 agrees at 10 bases. The CDR3 covers 17 residues. Germline V gene lookup returns CDR1 LGHDT and CDR2 YNNKEL (reference sequence). The V segment lost 4 bases and the J segment 2 bases; nucleotides outside the gene matches: 8.

V usage is TRBV19 and J usage is TRBJ2-7; D is possibly TRBD1 (7 bases). Germline V gene sequence: CDR1 LNHDA, CDR2 SQIVND (reference sequence). V was pared by 3 bases and J by 3 bases, with 9 bases between. CDR3 length equals 13 residues. The CDR3 sequence is CASSIQGGYEQYF. Written as DNA, the CDR3 is TGTGCCAGTAGTATCCAGGGGGGCTACGAGCAGTACTTC.

This chain uses TRBV5-4 with TRBJ2-7; 12 bases agree with TRBD2. Germline lookup yields CDR1 SGHNT and CDR2 YYREEE (reference sequence). The V segment lost 3 bases and the J segment 6 bases; nucleotides outside the gene matches: 7. There are 15 residues in the CDR3. DNA for the CDR3: TGTGCCAGCAGCTCACCGGGACTAGCGGGCGTCGAGCAGTACTTC. Protein: CASSSPGLAGVEQYF.

The J gene is TRBJ2-7, the V gene TRBV5-4; 8 positions agree with TRBD1. V dropped 5 bases and J dropped 0; count of bases not matched to a gene: 7. This CDR3 has 15 residues. The germline V gene encodes CDR1 SGHNT and CDR2 YYREEE (reference sequence). The CDR3 nucleotides are TGTGCCAGCAGACCAGGACAGGGAGACTCCTACGAGCAGTACTTC. This translates into CASRPGQGDSYEQYF.

The genes are TRBV5-1 and TRBJ2-3; 10 nucleotides match TRBD1. This CDR3 region has 16 residues. The V and J ends lost 4 bases and 3 bases, in that order; junction bases with no gene match: 8. Germline loops: CDR1 SGHRS, CDR2 YFSETQ. The CDR3 loop is CASSMDRTGGTDTQYF. The CDR3 DNA sequence: TGCGCCAGCAGCATGGACCGGACAGGGGGGACAGATACGCAGTATTTT.

This clone occurred a few times. This chain connects TRBV10-3 to TRBJ2-7; 10 nucleotides align to TRBD1. Germline V gene data show CDR1 as ENHRY and CDR2 as SYGVKD. CDR3 length: 15 residues. The ends lost 3 bases at V and 6 bases at J; junction bases unmatched: 8. Here the CDR3 reads CAISDPRTGGSEQYF. The CDR3 DNA is TGTGCCATCAGTGATCCCCGGACAGGGGGTTCCGAGCAGTACTTC.

This clone was detected only once. V and J are TRBV5-6 and TRBJ1-3, with D perhaps matching TRBD1 (6 bases). V was clipped by 2 bases and J by 4 bases, with 10 bases between them. The CDR3 is 14 amino acids. Germline V CDR1 and CDR2: SGHDT, YYEEEE. CDR3 DNA: TGTGCCAGCAGCTTAGCCGACAGGGGAAACACCATATATTTT. Residues: CASSLADRGNTIYF. The entire variable domain, with the rest obtained from reference TRBV5-6 and TRBJ1-3, is as follows: DAGVTQSPTHLIKTRGQQVTLRCSPKSGHDTVSWYQQALGQGPQFIFQYYEEEERQRGNFPDRFSGHQFPNYSSELNVNALLLGDSALYLCASSLADRGNTIYFGEGSWLTVV.